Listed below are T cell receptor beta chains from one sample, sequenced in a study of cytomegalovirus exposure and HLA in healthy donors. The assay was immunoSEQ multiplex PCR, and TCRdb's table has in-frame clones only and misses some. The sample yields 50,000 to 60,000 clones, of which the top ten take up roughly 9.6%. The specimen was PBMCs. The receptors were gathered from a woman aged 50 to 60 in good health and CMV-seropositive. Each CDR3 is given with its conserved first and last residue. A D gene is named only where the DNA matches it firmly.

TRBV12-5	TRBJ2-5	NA	CASGLDRVRETQYF	TGTGCTAGTGGTTTGGACAGGGTACGAGAGACCCAGTACTTC
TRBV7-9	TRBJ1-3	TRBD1	CASSLEGARSGNTIYF	TGTGCCAGCAGCTTAGAGGGGGCTCGCTCTGGAAACACCATATATTTT
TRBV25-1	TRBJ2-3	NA	CASSDLTRPSVDTQYF	TGTGCCAGCAGTGACCTGACTAGACCTTCTGTGGATACGCAGTATTTT
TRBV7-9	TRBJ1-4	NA	CASSWTGKGEKLFF	TGTGCCAGCAGCTGGACGGGAAAGGGAGAAAAACTGTTTTTT
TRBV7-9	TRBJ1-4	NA	CASSSVREGRGEKLFF	TGTGCCAGCAGCTCCGTTCGGGAGGGGAGAGGCGAAAAACTGTTTTTT
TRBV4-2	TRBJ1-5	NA	CASSQDPDSSNQPQHF	TGTGCCAGCAGCCAAGACCCTGATAGTAGCAATCAGCCCCAGCATTTT
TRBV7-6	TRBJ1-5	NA	CASSPDRLSNQPQHF	TGTGCCAGCAGCCCCGACAGGCTTAGCAATCAGCCCCAGCATTTT
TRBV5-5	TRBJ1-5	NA	CASRGDYSNQPQHF	TGTGCCAGCCGGGGAGATTATAGCAATCAGCCCCAGCATTTT
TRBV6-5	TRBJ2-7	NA	CASSYSPRSEQYF	TGTGCCAGCAGTTACTCGCCTAGGTCCGAGCAGTACTTC
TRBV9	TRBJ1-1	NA	CASSVGELVNTEAFF	TGTGCCAGCAGCGTAGGGGAGCTAGTGAACACTGAAGCTTTCTTT
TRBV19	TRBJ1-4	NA	CAASGQMNEKLFF	TGTGCCGCCTCCGGACAGATGAATGAAAAACTGTTTTTT
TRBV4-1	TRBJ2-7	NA	CASSQGAGGTYEQYF	TGCGCCAGCAGCCAGGGTGCCGGGGGTACTTACGAGCAGTACTTC
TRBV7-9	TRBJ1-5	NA	CASSLGDTFNQPQHF	TGTGCCAGCAGCTTAGGAGACACCTTCAATCAGCCCCAGCATTTT
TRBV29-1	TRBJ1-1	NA	CSVVRQPNTEAFF	TGCAGCGTTGTGAGACAGCCGAACACTGAAGCTTTCTTT
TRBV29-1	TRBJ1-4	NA	CSVQGLAEKLFF	TGCAGCGTTCAGGGGCTCGCTGAAAAACTGTTTTTT
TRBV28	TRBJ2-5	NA	CASSAGGPETQYF	TGTGCCAGCAGCGCCGGGGGGCCGGAGACCCAGTACTTC
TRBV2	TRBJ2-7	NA	CASSELAHEQYF	TGTGCCAGCAGTGAACTAGCCCACGAGCAGTACTTC
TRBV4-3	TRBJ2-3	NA	CASSQEAGTFTDTQYF	TGCGCCAGCAGCCAAGAGGCGGGGACCTTCACAGATACGCAGTATTTT
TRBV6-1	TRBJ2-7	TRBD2	CASKREIYEQYF	TGTGCCAGCAAGCGGGAGATCTACGAGCAGTACTTC
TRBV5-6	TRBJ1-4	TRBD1	CASSGTGGGGLEKLFF	TGTGCCAGCAGCGGGACAGGGGGAGGCGGACTTGAAAAACTGTTTTTT
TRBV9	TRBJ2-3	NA	CASSVVGSGADTQYF	TGTGCCAGCAGCGTAGTGGGGAGTGGCGCAGATACGCAGTATTTT
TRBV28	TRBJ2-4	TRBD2	CASSDRGGDLAKNIQYF	TGTGCCAGCAGTGACCGGGGGGGAGATCTAGCCAAAAACATTCAGTACTTC
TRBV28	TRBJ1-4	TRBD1	CASSLSGGTANEKLFF	TGTGCCAGCAGTTTATCAGGGGGTACGGCTAATGAAAAACTGTTTTTT
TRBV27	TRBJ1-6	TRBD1	CASSFRTGVSPLHF	TGTGCCAGCAGTTTCCGGACAGGGGTCTCACCCCTCCACTTT
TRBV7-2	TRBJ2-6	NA	CASSLQFSGANVLTF	TGTGCCAGCAGCTTACAGTTCTCTGGGGCCAACGTCCTGACTTTC
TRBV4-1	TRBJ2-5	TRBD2	CASSQEGSGSRGGTQYF	TGCGCCAGCAGCCAAGAAGGCAGCGGGAGTAGAGGGGGGACCCAGTACTTC
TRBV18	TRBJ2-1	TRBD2	CASSAGGHDNEQFF	TGTGCCAGCTCAGCGGGGGGCCACGACAATGAGCAGTTCTTC
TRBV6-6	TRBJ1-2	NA	CASSYAGTNYGYTF	TGTGCCAGCAGTTATGCGGGGACTAACTATGGCTACACCTTC
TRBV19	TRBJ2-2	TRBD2	CASSIPGLAGGNTGELFF	TGTGCCAGTAGTATCCCGGGACTAGCGGGAGGAAACACCGGGGAGCTGTTTTTT
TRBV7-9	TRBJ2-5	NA	CASSFSGQETQYF	TGTGCCAGCAGCTTTTCTGGGCAGGAGACCCAGTACTTC
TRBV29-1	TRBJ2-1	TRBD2	CTFTTGGNEQFF	TGCACCTTCACAACGGGGGGGAATGAGCAGTTCTTC
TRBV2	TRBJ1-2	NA	CASSEAAEGGYTF	TGTGCCAGCAGTGAAGCGGCAGAGGGTGGCTACACCTTC
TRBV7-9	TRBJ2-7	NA	CASSLGGGEQYF	TGTGCCAGCAGCTTAGGAGGGGGCGAGCAGTACTTC
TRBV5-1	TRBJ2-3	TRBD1	CASKGQGVTDTQYF	TGCGCCAGCAAAGGACAGGGGGTGACAGATACGCAGTATTTT
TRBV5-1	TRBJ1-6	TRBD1	CASGPGGQPSPLHF	TGCGCCAGTGGCCCCGGGGGACAGCCGTCACCCCTCCACTTT
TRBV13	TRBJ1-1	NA	CASSFTALQVWNTEAFF	TGTGCCAGCAGCTTCACAGCCCTGCAGGTGTGGAACACTGAAGCTTTCTTT
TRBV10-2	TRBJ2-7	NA	CASTNRDTTYEQYF	TGCGCCAGCACCAACCGGGACACGACCTACGAGCAGTACTTC
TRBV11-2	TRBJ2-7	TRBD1	CASTTPGQAYEQYF	TGTGCCAGCACAACCCCGGGACAGGCCTACGAGCAGTACTTC
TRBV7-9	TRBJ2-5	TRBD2	CAIQGLNQETQYF	TGTGCCATCCAGGGACTAAACCAAGAGACCCAGTACTTC
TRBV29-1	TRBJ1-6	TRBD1	CSALQGAGSPLHF	TGCAGCGCCCTACAGGGGGCTGGTTCACCCCTCCACTTT
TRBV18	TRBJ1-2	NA	CASSPDSKGLYGYTF	TGTGCCAGCTCACCGGACTCCAAGGGCCTCTATGGCTACACCTTC